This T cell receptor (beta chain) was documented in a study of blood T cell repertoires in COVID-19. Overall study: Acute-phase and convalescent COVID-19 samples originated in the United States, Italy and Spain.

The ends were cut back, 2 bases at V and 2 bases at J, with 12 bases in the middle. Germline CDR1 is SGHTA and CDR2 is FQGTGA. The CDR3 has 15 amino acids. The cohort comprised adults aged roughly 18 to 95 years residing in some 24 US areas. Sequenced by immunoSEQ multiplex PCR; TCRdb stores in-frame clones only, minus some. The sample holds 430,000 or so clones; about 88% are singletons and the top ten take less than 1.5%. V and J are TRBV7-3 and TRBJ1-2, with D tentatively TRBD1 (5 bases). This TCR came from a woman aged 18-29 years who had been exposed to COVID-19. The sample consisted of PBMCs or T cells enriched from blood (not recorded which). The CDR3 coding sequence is TGTGCCAGCAGCTTACAATGGGGGGAAAACTATGGCTACACCTTC. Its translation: CASSLQWGENYGYTF.